This T cell receptor (beta chain) was recorded in a study of post-analysis software for immune sequencing data. For the study at large: The cohort encompassed relapsing-remitting, secondary progressive and progressive-relapsing multiple sclerosis disease courses.

General study results and limits: Five or six TRBV segments, TRBV5-6, TRBV5-1 and TRBV20-1 among them, were found more frequent in patients than controls.

A word on this clonotype: Its cognate antigen is unknown.

Germline V gives CDR1 MNHEY, CDR2 SVGEGT. The CDR3 totals 15 residues. The J segment lost 9 bases and the V segment lost 5 bases, leaving 13 bases of the junction unmatched. Unique molecular identifiers had been added to the TCR beta cDNA libraries. TCRdb used MiXCR to reprocess the PCR reads, holding one entry per CDR3 protein. This table holds some 450,000 distinct CDR3 sequences, roughly 46% found once. Sequenced material: blood. The J gene is TRBJ2-1, the V gene TRBV6-2 or TRBV6-3; 7 nucleotides match TRBD2. The clonotype comes from a girl aged 10 to 17 with multiple sclerosis. CDR3 nucleotide sequence: TGTGCCAGCAGTCCCGCTAGCGGCCCCGGCGGTGAGCAGTTCTTC. Its translation: CASSPASGPGGEQFF.